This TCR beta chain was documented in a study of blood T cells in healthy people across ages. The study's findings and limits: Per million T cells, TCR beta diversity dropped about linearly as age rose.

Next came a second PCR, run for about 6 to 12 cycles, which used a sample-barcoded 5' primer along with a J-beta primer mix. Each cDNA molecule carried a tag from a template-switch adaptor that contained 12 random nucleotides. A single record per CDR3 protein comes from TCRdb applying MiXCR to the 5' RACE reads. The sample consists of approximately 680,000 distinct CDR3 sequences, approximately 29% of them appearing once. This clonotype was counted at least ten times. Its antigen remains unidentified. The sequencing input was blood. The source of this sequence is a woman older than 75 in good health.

The CDR3 spells CASSQDWARYYEQYF. The CDR3 DNA is TGTGCCAGCAGCCAAGATTGGGCCAGGTACTACGAGCAGTACTTC. The genes are TRBV3-1 and TRBJ2-7; D not resolved. V was clipped by 0 bases and J by 3 bases, with 12 bases between them. CDR1 and CDR2 from the germline V gene are LGHDT and YNNKEL (reference sequence). The CDR3 spans 15 residues.